This T cell receptor beta chain derives from a study of vaccination effects on CD4 cells after COVID-19. Background on the study: The second dose preceded post-vaccine samples by a median of 72 days. Peptides at 8.5 to 10 ug/ml and IL-2 at about 10 IU/ml were added to 1.5 million to 2 million PBMC per well. Study outcomes and limitations: Convalescent patients numbered few in the study; early post-infection timepoints were missing entirely. The study found that only 1 of 255 vaccine-induced clones from healthy vaccinees cross-reacted with common cold coronaviruses.

This clone came up a few times. Its antigen is undetermined. TCRdb's table, derived via immunoSEQ multiplex PCR, lists solely in-frame clones and lacks some. The data hold tens of thousands of clones, with approximately 79% observed a single time. Trimming took 3 bases from V and 9 from J, leaving 17 bases between them. CDR1 is KGHSH, CDR2 LQKENI, per germline. The CDR3 is made up of 14 amino acids. After roughly 11 days in culture, the CD4+ T cells were isolated. Vaccine administered to participants consisted of two doses of either BNT162b2 or mRNA-1273. The clonotype originates from a human donor who received a COVID-19 vaccine. Sequenced here: CD4+ T cells from PBMCs cultured without peptide, sampled after COVID-19 vaccination. The genes are TRBV18 and TRBJ2-5; D gene uncertain. In DNA form, the CDR3 reads TGTGCCAGCTCACCGTCCTCTTCCGCGACCGCCCAGTACTTC. This gives the protein CASSPSSSATAQYF.